A single sample gave rise to the 13 T cell receptor beta chains below, sequenced in a study of chronic HIV infection and antiretroviral therapy. Each CDR3 protein gets one entry after TCRdb re-called the 5' RACE reads with MiXCR. The sample yields some 43,000 distinct CDR3 sequences, 15% to 20% seen once. The sequenced material came from peripheral blood. These TCRs come from an adult who had HIV and had not received antiretroviral therapy, or was an uninfected healthy control (not recorded which).

The chain joins TRBV28 to TRBJ2-5; D remains unclear. Germline V gene lookup returns CDR1 MDHEN and CDR2 SYDVKM. V was shortened by 6 bases and J by 8 bases, with 7 bases between the two germline ends. CDR3 length equals 10 residues. CDR3 region: CASSLTTQYF. Written as DNA, the CDR3 is TGTGCCAGCAGCCTGACAACCCAGTACTTC.

This clonotype was seen a few times. The rearrangement joins TRBV28 to TRBJ2-3, with 12 bases that match TRBD2. With V trimmed by 7 bases and J by 7 bases, 12 bases remained unmatched. This CDR3 contains 16 residues. Germline assignment: CDR1 MDHEN and CDR2 SYDVKM. The CDR3 loop reads CASTPSLAGGPYTQYF. The CDR3 nucleotides are TGTGCCAGCACCCCTTCTCTAGCGGGAGGGCCATATACGCAGTATTTT.

This clonotype was seen a handful of times. The rearrangement joins TRBV29-1 to TRBJ2-1; maybe TRBD2 (6 bases). V dropped 6 bases and J dropped 8 bases, with 20 bases sitting between them. Germline CDR1 reads SQVTM; CDR2 reads ANQGSEA. The CDR3 is 14 residues long. The CDR3 coding sequence is TGCAGCGTCGTACCGGGACTCCCTCCAGATGAGCAGTTCTTC. It codes for CSVVPGLPPDEQFF.

This clonotype was detected only a few times. This rearrangement joins TRBV19 to TRBJ1-2; 7 nucleotides match TRBD1. CDR3 size: 20 residues. Losses at the gene ends were 3 bases for V and 5 bases for J; bases not matched to a gene: 24. Germline CDR1 LNHDA, CDR2 SQIVND (reference sequence). CDR3 amino acids: CASSISMTGLFSSSPYGYTF. CDR3 nucleotide sequence: TGTGCCAGTAGTATTTCCATGACAGGGTTGTTTTCGTCCAGCCCATATGGCTACACCTTC.

This clonotype was counted a few times. The chain carries TRBV6-6 and TRBJ2-7, with 9 bases matching TRBD1. The CDR3 is made up of 13 amino acids. Germline V gives CDR1 MNHNY, CDR2 SVGAGI (reference sequence). V was clipped by 5 bases and J by 5 bases; unmatched bases: 4. In DNA form, the CDR3 reads TGTGCCAGCAGTAGGACAGGGGAGAACGAGCAGTACTTC. It encodes CASSRTGENEQYF.

The CDR3 coding sequence is TGTGCCACCAGTCTCGGGGGGGCGGGAGAGGTTGAGCAGTTCTTC. This encodes CATSLGGAGEVEQFF. This chain uses TRBV24-1 with TRBJ2-1; the match to TRBD2 covers 8 bases. Germline V gene sequence: CDR1 KGHDR, CDR2 SFDVKD. CDR3 size: 15 residues. J lost 9 bases, V lost 6 bases, and 12 bases had no gene match.

This clonotype is a singleton in its sample. The chain joins TRBV5-1 to TRBJ2-7, with TRBD2 matching 9 bases. The V gene's germline CDR1 is SGHRS and CDR2 YFSETQ. Losses at the gene ends were 0 bases for V and 7 bases for J; bases not matched to a gene: 11. The CDR3 has 16 residues. The CDR3 here is CASSLEGLAGTMEQYF. Written as DNA, the CDR3 is TGCGCCAGCAGCTTGGAAGGGCTAGCGGGAACCATGGAGCAGTACTTC.

This clonotype was recorded only once. The chain is built from TRBV29-1 and TRBJ1-2; D is perhaps TRBD1 (5 bases). The CDR3 has 9 residues. Germline CDR1 reads SQVTM; CDR2 reads ANQGSEA. Trimming left V 8 bases short and J 7 bases short, with 8 bases between. This CDR3 reads CSPGPGYTF. The CDR3 DNA sequence: TGCAGCCCAGGGCCTGGCTACACCTTC.

This chain links TRBV2 with TRBJ1-1; 9 positions agree with TRBD1. In germline, CDR1 is SNHLY, CDR2 FYNNEI. This CDR3 spans 14 amino acids. With 6 bases clipped from V and 8 bases from J, the junction kept 10 bases outside the gene matches. The CDR3 protein is CASRGTGQGREAFF. For the CDR3, the DNA is TGTGCCAGCAGGGGAACGGGACAGGGTCGCGAAGCTTTCTTT.

V usage is TRBV28 and J usage is TRBJ1-1, with a possible D match to TRBD1 (6 bases). V lost 6 bases and J lost 4, with 15 bases in between. The CDR3 length is 14 residues. Germline CDR1 reads MDHEN; CDR2 reads SYDVKM. CDR3 bases: TGTGCCAGCAGACAACAGGGCGGAGGCACTGAAGCTTTCTTT. It codes for CASRQQGGGTEAFF.

This clonotype was counted between two and nine times. CDR3: CSAPRTSGSETQYF. CDR3 nucleotide sequence: TGCAGTGCTCCCCGGACTAGCGGTTCGGAGACCCAGTACTTC. The V call is TRBV20-1, the J call TRBJ2-5; 10 nucleotides agree with TRBD2. CDR3 length equals 14 residues. The junction had 8 bases not matched to a gene; V was cut back by 5 bases and J by 5 bases. Germline V CDR1 and CDR2: DFQATT, SNEGSKA (reference sequence).

This clonotype was detected only a few times. The gene calls are TRBV7-2 and TRBJ2-1, with 8 bases identical to TRBD2. CDR1 SGHTA and CDR2 FQGNSA come from the germline V gene. The CDR3 has 17 residues. Trimming cost V 0 bases and J 4 bases; bases outside gene matches: 8. The CDR3 is CASSLALAGGSYNEQFF. The CDR3 DNA is TGTGCCAGCAGCTTAGCGTTGGCGGGAGGTTCTTACAATGAGCAGTTCTTC.

The sample holds a few counts of this clonotype. The V and J genes are TRBV6-5 and TRBJ2-1; no definite D call. The length of the CDR3 is 12 residues. The germline V and J ends were trimmed by 7 bases and 4 bases, with 8 bases remaining between them. Germline values: CDR1 MNHEY, CDR2 SVGAGI. This chain's CDR3 is CASTASYNEQFF. CDR3 DNA sequence: TGTGCCAGCACCGCATCTTACAATGAGCAGTTCTTC.